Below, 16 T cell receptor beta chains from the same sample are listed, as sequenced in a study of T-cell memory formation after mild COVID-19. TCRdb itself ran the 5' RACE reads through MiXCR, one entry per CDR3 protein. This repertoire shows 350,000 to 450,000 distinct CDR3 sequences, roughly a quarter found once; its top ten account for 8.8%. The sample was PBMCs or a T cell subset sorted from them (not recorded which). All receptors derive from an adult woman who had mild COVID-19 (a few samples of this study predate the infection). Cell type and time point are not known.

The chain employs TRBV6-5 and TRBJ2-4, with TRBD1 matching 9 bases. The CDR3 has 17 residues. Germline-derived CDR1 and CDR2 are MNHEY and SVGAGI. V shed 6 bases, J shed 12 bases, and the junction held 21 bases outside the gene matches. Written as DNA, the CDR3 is TGTGCCAGCAGCGCATACCGGGACAGGGTACGCCTTGGGGATCAGTACTTC. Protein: CASSAYRDRVRLGDQYF.

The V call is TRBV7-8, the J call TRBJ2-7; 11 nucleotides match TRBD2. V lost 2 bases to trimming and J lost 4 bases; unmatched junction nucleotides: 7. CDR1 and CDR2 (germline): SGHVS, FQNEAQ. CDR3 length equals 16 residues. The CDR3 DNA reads TGTGCCAGCAGCTTACTTTTGGCTAGCGGGAGGTACGAGCAGTACTTC. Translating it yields CASSLLLASGRYEQYF.

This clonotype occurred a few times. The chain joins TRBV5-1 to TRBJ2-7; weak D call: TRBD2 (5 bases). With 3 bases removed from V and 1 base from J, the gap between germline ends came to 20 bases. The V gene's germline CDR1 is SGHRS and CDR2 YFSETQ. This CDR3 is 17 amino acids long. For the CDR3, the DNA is TGCGCCAGCAGCTCATTGCCCCCGGACTCCATTTCCTACGAGCAGTACTTC. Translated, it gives CASSSLPPDSISYEQYF.

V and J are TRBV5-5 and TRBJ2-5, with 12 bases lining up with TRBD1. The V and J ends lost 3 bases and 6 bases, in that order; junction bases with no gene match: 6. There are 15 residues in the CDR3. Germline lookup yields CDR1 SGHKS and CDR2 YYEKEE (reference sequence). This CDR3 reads CASSSGQGAMQTQYF. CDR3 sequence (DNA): TGTGCCAGCAGCTCGGGACAGGGGGCAATGCAGACCCAGTACTTC. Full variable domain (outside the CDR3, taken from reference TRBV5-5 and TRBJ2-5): DAGVTQSPTHLIKTRGQQVTLRCSPISGHKSVSWYQQVLGQGPQFIFQYYEKEERGRGNFPDRFSARQFPNYSSELNVNALLLGDSALYLCASSSGQGAMQTQYFGPGTRLLVL.

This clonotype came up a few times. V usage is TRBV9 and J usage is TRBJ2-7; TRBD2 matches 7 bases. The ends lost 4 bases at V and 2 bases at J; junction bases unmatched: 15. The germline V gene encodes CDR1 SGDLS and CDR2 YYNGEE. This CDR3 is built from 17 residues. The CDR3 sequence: CASSPYLGGTAAYEQYF. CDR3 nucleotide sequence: TGTGCCAGCAGCCCTTATCTGGGGGGGACGGCCGCCTACGAGCAGTACTTC.

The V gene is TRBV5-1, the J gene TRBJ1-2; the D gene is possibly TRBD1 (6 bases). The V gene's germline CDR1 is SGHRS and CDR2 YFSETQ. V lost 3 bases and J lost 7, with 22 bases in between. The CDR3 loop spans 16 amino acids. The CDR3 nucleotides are TGCGCCAGCAGCTCCCTCGACCTGGACAGCGGTCGTGGCTACACCTTC. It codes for CASSSLDLDSGRGYTF.

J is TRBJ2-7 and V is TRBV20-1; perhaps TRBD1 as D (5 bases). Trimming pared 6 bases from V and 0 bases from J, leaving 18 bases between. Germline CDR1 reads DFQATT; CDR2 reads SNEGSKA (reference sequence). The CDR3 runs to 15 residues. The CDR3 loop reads CSALNRAGSSYEQYF. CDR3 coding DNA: TGCAGTGCCCTCAACCGGGCAGGGTCCTCCTACGAGCAGTACTTC.

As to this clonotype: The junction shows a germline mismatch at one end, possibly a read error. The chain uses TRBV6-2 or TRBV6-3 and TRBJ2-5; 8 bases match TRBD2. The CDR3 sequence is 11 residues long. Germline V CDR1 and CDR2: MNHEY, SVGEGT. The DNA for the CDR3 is TGTGCCAGCAGCCTTACTAGCGGTCCCATCTTC. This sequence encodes CASSLTSGPIF.

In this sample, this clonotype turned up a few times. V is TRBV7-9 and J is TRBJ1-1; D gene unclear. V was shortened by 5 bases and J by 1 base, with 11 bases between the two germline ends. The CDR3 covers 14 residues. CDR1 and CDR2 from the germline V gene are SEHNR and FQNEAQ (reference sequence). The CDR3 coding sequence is TGTGCCAGCAGCCGGAGGCAATCGAACACTGAAGCTTTCTTT. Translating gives CASSRRQSNTEAFF.

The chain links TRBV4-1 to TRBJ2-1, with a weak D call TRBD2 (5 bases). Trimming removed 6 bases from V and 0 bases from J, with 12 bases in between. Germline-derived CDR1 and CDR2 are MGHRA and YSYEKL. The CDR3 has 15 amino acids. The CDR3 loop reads CASRPTTSSYNEQFF. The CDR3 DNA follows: TGCGCCAGCAGACCGACTACAAGCTCCTACAATGAGCAGTTCTTC.

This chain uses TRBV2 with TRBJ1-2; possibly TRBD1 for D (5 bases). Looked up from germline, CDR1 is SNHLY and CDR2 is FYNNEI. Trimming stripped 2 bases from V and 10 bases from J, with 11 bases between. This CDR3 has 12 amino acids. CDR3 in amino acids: CASSELQGYYTF. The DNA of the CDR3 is TGTGCCAGCAGTGAACTCCAGGGATACTACACCTTC.

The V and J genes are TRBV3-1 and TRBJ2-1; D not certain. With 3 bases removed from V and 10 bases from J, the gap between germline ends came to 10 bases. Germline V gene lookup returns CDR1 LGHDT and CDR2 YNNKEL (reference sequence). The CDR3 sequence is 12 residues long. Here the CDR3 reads CASSHPLGEQFF. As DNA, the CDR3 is TGTGCCAGCAGCCACCCTTTGGGGGAGCAGTTCTTC.

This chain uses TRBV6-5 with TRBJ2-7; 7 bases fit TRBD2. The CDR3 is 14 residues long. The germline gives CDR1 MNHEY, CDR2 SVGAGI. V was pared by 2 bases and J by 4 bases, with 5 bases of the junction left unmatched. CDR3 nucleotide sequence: TGTGCCAGCAGTTACCTAAGCGGGGATTACGAGCAGTACTTC. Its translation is CASSYLSGDYEQYF.

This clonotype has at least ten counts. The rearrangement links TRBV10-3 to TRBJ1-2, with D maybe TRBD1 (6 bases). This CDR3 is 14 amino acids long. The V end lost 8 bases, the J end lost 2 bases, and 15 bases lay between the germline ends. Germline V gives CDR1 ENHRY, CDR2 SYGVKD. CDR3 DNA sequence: TGTGCCATCCGGCCCGACAGGACGAACTATGGCTACACCTTC. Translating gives CAIRPDRTNYGYTF.

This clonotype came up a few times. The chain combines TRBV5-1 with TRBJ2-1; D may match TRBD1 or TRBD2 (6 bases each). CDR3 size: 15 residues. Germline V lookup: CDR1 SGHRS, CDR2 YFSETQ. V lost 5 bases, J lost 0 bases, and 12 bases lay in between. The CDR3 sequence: CASSRGASSYNEQFF. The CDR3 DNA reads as TGCGCCAGCAGTAGGGGGGCAAGCTCCTACAATGAGCAGTTCTTC.

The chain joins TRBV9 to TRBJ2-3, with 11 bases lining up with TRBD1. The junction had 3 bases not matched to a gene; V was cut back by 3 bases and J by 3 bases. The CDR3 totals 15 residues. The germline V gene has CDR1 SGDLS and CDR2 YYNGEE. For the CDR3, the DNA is TGTGCCAGCAGCGAAGGGACAGGGGGGACAGATACGCAGTATTTT. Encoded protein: CASSEGTGGTDTQYF.